The 23 T cell receptor beta chains below come from one sample, sequenced in a study of CD8 T cells in ankylosing spondylitis. One entry per CDR3 protein results from TCRdb running MiXCR on the 5' RACE reads. The sample lists about 440,000 distinct CDR3 sequences; under 20% were seen once. No antigen is known for these receptors. Study results and limitations: Made up of eight highly homologous variants, a TCR beta motif appeared characteristic of ankylosing spondylitis blood.

Sequenced: blood, either unsorted or a sorted T cell fraction (not recorded which). All receptors come from a male donor with ankylosing spondylitis.

J is TRBJ2-1 and V is TRBV19; 8 bases align to TRBD2. The V gene end was trimmed by 7 bases and the J gene end by 5 bases; junction bases not matched to a gene: 13. The CDR3 extends over 16 amino acids. The germline V gene encodes CDR1 LNHDA and CDR2 SQIVND (reference sequence). CDR3 loop: CASTDGGLAGNNEQFF. In DNA, the CDR3 is TGTGCCAGTACCGACGGTGGGCTAGCGGGCAACAATGAGCAGTTCTTC.

This clonotype was observed a few times. The genes are TRBV9 and TRBJ2-7, with TRBD1 matching over 7 bases. The CDR3 totals 14 residues. Trimming removed 4 bases from V and 3 bases from J; junction bases left unmatched: 7. CDR1 is SGDLS, CDR2 YYNGEE, per germline. The CDR3 loop reads CASSPSTGYYEQYF. In DNA form, the CDR3 reads TGTGCCAGCAGCCCCTCGACAGGGTACTACGAGCAGTACTTC.

This clonotype showed up just once. The chain joins TRBV11-1 to TRBJ2-2; 10 positions match TRBD1. Germline lookup yields CDR1 SGHAT and CDR2 FQDESV (reference sequence). The V segment lost 5 bases and the J segment 5 bases; nucleotides outside the gene matches: 17. The CDR3 length is 19 residues. CDR3 protein: CASSPDRGGVSARTGELFF. DNA of the CDR3: TGTGCCAGCAGCCCGGACAGGGGGGGCGTCTCGGCCAGGACCGGGGAGCTGTTTTTT.

This clonotype has a handful of counts. The chain has TRBV4-1 and TRBJ2-2, with 9 bases aligning to TRBD2. Unmatched junction bases numbered 5, after V lost 4 bases and J lost 2 bases. The CDR3 extends over 16 amino acids. CDR1 is MGHRA and CDR2 is YSYEKL in the germline V gene. The CDR3, as DNA: TGCGCCAGCAGCCCCCGACTAGCGGAAAACACCGGGGAGCTGTTTTTT. The encoded protein is CASSPRLAENTGELFF.

In its sample, this clonotype was seen a few times. This chain joins TRBV20-1 and TRBJ1-1; 8 nucleotides align to TRBD1. The V gene end was trimmed by 5 bases and the J gene end by 7 bases; junction bases not matched to a gene: 15. This CDR3 contains 15 residues. Germline values: CDR1 DFQATT, CDR2 SNEGSKA (reference sequence). Written as DNA, the CDR3 is TGCAGTGCTCCGCGGACAGGGTTAATGAGTGGTGAAGCTTTCTTT. Translated, it gives CSAPRTGLMSGEAFF.

The chain combines TRBV5-1 with TRBJ2-3, with D maybe TRBD1 (6 bases). The CDR3 covers 14 residues. The germline gives CDR1 SGHRS, CDR2 YFSETQ. V dropped 4 bases and J dropped 11 bases, with 20 bases sitting between them. This chain's CDR3 is CASSPDTPGHRQYF. For the CDR3, the DNA is TGCGCCAGCAGCCCCGACACACCGGGACATAGGCAGTATTTT.

This clonotype was seen many times. The gene calls are TRBV7-9 and TRBJ2-7; 8 bases map to TRBD2. The CDR3 has 15 amino acids. V was clipped by 4 bases and J by 3 bases; unmatched bases: 8. Germline-derived CDR1 and CDR2 are SEHNR and FQNEAQ (reference sequence). CDR3 residues: CASSSTSENYYEQYF. In DNA form, the CDR3 reads TGTGCCAGCAGCTCGACTAGCGAGAACTACTACGAGCAGTACTTC.

The V gene is TRBV7-3, the J gene TRBJ2-1; D gene unclear. The germline V and J ends were trimmed by 0 bases and 8 bases, with 11 bases remaining between them. The germline V gene has CDR1 SGHTA and CDR2 FQGTGA. This CDR3 comprises 14 residues. CDR3 coding DNA: TGTGCCAGCAGCTTAACGGGCAACCGGGATGAGCAGTTCTTC. Protein sequence: CASSLTGNRDEQFF.

The V and J genes are TRBV9 and TRBJ2-1; 9 nucleotides match TRBD2. With 6 bases clipped from V and 9 bases from J, the junction kept 10 bases outside the gene matches. Germline CDR1 SGDLS, CDR2 YYNGEE. This CDR3 has 14 residues. The CDR3 is CASTRGSGSIEQFF. CDR3 DNA sequence: TGTGCCAGCACCCGGGGTAGCGGGAGCATTGAGCAGTTCTTC.

Ten or more counts support this clonotype. This chain links TRBV4-1 with TRBJ1-4; TRBD1 aligns across 8 bases. The CDR3 spans 14 residues. CDR1 MGHRA and CDR2 YSYEKL come from the germline V gene. J gave up 4 bases and V 5 bases, and 3 bases lay outside the gene matches. CDR3 sequence (DNA): TGCGCCAGCAGCTCTGACAGGGGTAATGAAAAACTGTTTTTT. Encoded protein: CASSSDRGNEKLFF.

Only a few counts were recorded for this clonotype. The genes are TRBV5-1 and TRBJ2-2, with a possible D match to TRBD1 (5 bases). The V and J ends lost 1 base and 1 base respectively, with 11 bases between them. Germline assignment: CDR1 SGHRS and CDR2 YFSETQ. The CDR3 sequence is 16 residues long. The CDR3 is CASSLTAGWNTGELFF. The CDR3 nucleotides are TGCGCCAGCAGCTTGACAGCAGGGTGGAACACCGGGGAGCTGTTTTTT.

This clonotype was seen a handful of times. The chain joins TRBV5-4 to TRBJ1-1; the match to TRBD1 covers 10 bases. V trimming: 4 bases; J trimming: 8 bases; junction bases outside the gene matches: 14. CDR3 length: 16 amino acids. The germline V gene has CDR1 SGHNT and CDR2 YYREEE (reference sequence). The chain's CDR3 is CASSRDRGFFEEEAFF. CDR3 DNA sequence: TGTGCCAGCAGCCGGGACAGGGGATTTTTCGAGGAGGAAGCTTTCTTT.

V gene TRBV20-1 combines with J gene TRBJ2-3; possible D gene TRBD1, 8 bases. This CDR3 has 15 amino acids. Germline CDR1 reads DFQATT; CDR2 reads SNEGSKA (reference sequence). V was clipped by 5 bases and J by 6 bases, with 21 bases between them. The CDR3 region is CSAGSWGGTGDTQYF. The CDR3 nucleotides read TGCAGTGCTGGCAGCTGGGGGGGGACAGGTGATACGCAGTATTTT.

By frequency in the sample, this clonotype is medium-sized. This chain uses TRBV7-8 with TRBJ2-1; D is undetermined. The CDR3 is made up of 15 amino acids. V was pared by 4 bases and J by 5 bases, with 15 bases between. The germline gives CDR1 SGHVS, CDR2 FQNEAQ. This chain's CDR3 is CASSSRAIGNNEQFF. CDR3 sequence (DNA): TGTGCCAGCAGCTCGAGAGCTATAGGAAACAATGAGCAGTTCTTC.

This clonotype was observed a few times. This chain links TRBV24-1 with TRBJ2-3; 7 nucleotides agree with TRBD2. The CDR3 extends over 14 amino acids. Trimming took 6 bases from V and 6 from J; bases not matched to a gene: 8. Germline CDR1 KGHDR, CDR2 SFDVKD. The CDR3 reads CATSTGRIADTQYF. The DNA for the CDR3 is TGTGCCACCAGTACCGGGAGGATAGCGGATACGCAGTATTTT.

The rearrangement uses TRBV5-1 and TRBJ2-3; 12 bases agree with TRBD2. V trimming: 3 bases; J trimming: 5 bases; junction bases outside the gene matches: 7. CDR3 length: 16 amino acids. CDR1 is SGHRS and CDR2 is YFSETQ in the germline V gene. CDR3 DNA sequence: TGCGCCAGCAGCTCGCCTCCGGGACTAGCGGGAGATACGCAGTATTTT. It encodes CASSSPPGLAGDTQYF.

This chain connects TRBV20-1 to TRBJ1-2; unclear D gene. Per the germline V gene, CDR1 is DFQATT and CDR2 is SNEGSKA (reference sequence). Trimming left V 3 bases short and J 0 bases short, with 8 bases between. CDR3 length: 13 amino acids. The CDR3 nucleotides read TGCAGTGCTAGTTCCCCCGCTAACTATGGCTACACCTTC. Translation gives CSASSPANYGYTF.

The chain carries TRBV24-1 and TRBJ1-2; D is unclear. V was pared by 5 bases and J by 0 bases, with 9 bases between. The CDR3 length is 14 residues. Germline-derived CDR1 and CDR2 are KGHDR and SFDVKD. The DNA of the CDR3 is TGTGCCACCAGTGGGGCACAAACTAACTATGGCTACACCTTC. Translated: CATSGAQTNYGYTF.

This clonotype was seen only a few times. The chain combines TRBV7-7 with TRBJ2-3, with 7 bases lining up with TRBD2. The CDR3 covers 14 residues. After removal of 5 bases from V and 4 bases from J, the junction contained 6 bases not matched to a gene. Germline values: CDR1 SSHAT, CDR2 FNYEAQ (reference sequence). CDR3 nucleotide sequence: TGTGCCAGCAGCCCTGGACTAGGCGCAGATACGCAGTATTTT. This gives the protein CASSPGLGADTQYF.

The chain is built from TRBV2 and TRBJ2-1, with no clear D. The CDR3 contains 11 residues. CDR1 SNHLY and CDR2 FYNNEI come from the germline V gene. The ends were cut back, 4 bases at V and 10 bases at J, with 8 bases in the middle. This CDR3 reads CASSVEYEQFF. The CDR3 region has the DNA TGTGCCAGCAGTGTCGAGTACGAGCAGTTCTTC.

V gene TRBV20-1 combines with J gene TRBJ1-1, with no clear D. V was pared by 2 bases and J by 0 bases, with 13 bases between. The CDR3 length is 15 residues. Germline values: CDR1 DFQATT, CDR2 SNEGSKA (reference sequence). The CDR3: CSARRSADMNTEAFF. As DNA, the CDR3 is TGCAGTGCTAGACGGTCTGCAGACATGAACACTGAAGCTTTCTTT.

This clonotype is a singleton in its sample. The V call is TRBV6-1, the J call TRBJ2-7; 8 nucleotides agree with TRBD1. CDR1 MNHNS and CDR2 SASEGT come from the germline V gene. This CDR3 has 14 residues. V shed 11 bases, J shed 2 bases, and the junction held 11 bases outside the gene matches. CDR3 in amino acids: CAVRQGKAPYEQYF. The DNA for the CDR3 is TGTGCCGTCAGACAGGGGAAGGCCCCCTACGAGCAGTACTTC.

This clonotype was detected a few times. V is TRBV7-2 and J is TRBJ2-1; D is unresolved. This CDR3 has 14 residues. With 2 bases removed from V and 4 bases from J, the gap between germline ends came to 9 bases. Germline CDR1 SGHTA, CDR2 FQGNSA. The CDR3 loop is CASSLTVVYNEQFF. DNA of the CDR3: TGTGCCAGCAGCTTAACGGTGGTGTACAATGAGCAGTTCTTC.